This T cell receptor beta chain originates from a study of cytomegalovirus exposure and HLA in healthy donors. The overall study: The use of the same platform for the 90 to 150 validation repertoires and the 550 to 700 first-cohort repertoires was reported by a later analysis. Overall study results and limits: First-cohort TCR clusters tended to co-occur in the approximately 120 validation repertoires, a later analysis found. There were some public TCRs occurring in many donors, but most TCR sequences were rare. Cytomegalovirus-associated status was assigned to 150 or so TCR beta chains.

Repertoires were generated with immunoSEQ multiplex PCR, while TCRdb's copy carries only in-frame clones and drops some. Of approximately 180,000 clones listed, approximately 87% are singletons. A note on this clone: Its antigen is still unknown.

The CDR3 loop spans 17 amino acids. Germline CDR1 and CDR2: LNHDA and SQIVND (reference sequence). V was clipped by 4 bases and J by 2 bases; unmatched bases: 13. The chain couples TRBV19 to TRBJ2-7, with TRBD2 matching over 8 bases. This TCR came from a woman aged 25 to 39 in good health and CMV-seronegative. The material sequenced was PBMCs. The CDR3 protein is CASSTPPTSGETYEQYF. In DNA form, the CDR3 reads TGTGCCAGTAGTACCCCCCCTACTAGCGGCGAAACCTACGAGCAGTACTTC.